Here is one T cell receptor (beta chain) with its context. The V gene lost 6 bases and the J gene lost 0 bases, with 9 bases spanning the gap. Germline-derived CDR1 and CDR2 are GTSNPN and SVGIG (reference sequence). The CDR3 covers 13 residues. The data belong to a study of cytomegalovirus exposure and HLA in healthy donors. About the research overall: Genetic ancestry analysis placed under 90% of the 398 donors that were genotyped in the Caucasian-associated cluster.

PCR primers comprised 60 Vbeta and 13 Jbeta primers. In the authors' workflow: Roughly 11 million shared chains were among the about 80 million unique TCR beta chains that a later analysis counted. Measured with immunoSEQ multiplex PCR; TCRdb has only the in-frame clones, and not every one. That table gives V, J and clone size, and the DNA gave D and trimming. The sample lists about 160,000 clones, about 80% seen once, with 0.95% to 1.5% in the top ten. The sequenced sample was PBMCs. V gene TRBV30 combines with J gene TRBJ1-3; no reliable D call. The sequence was obtained from a woman aged 50 to 65 in good health and CMV-seronegative. The CDR3 reads CACNSHSGNTIYF. In nucleotides, the CDR3 is TGTGCCTGCAACAGCCACTCTGGAAACACCATATATTTT.